This is a list of T cell receptor beta chains from one sample in a study of CD8 T cells in Susac syndrome. TCRdb redid the calling of the immunoSEQ multiplex PCR reads with MiXCR, one entry per CDR3 protein. Among 150,000 to 200,000 distinct CDR3 sequences listed, approximately 92% were seen once. The sample comprised CD4+ T cells from PBMCs. The origin of the receptors is a human donor in good health. Both conserved end residues are part of each CDR3. D genes are given only for firm matches. Only part of the rows carry a size: once, few, many, or a class if the clone is expanded.

d_call j_call clone_size v_call cdr3_length cdr3_nt cdr3_aa
- TRBJ2-2 - TRBV7-6 14 TGTGCCAGCAGCCCCCCGCTTGAGACCGGGGAGCTGTTTTTT CASSPPLETGELFF
TRBD2 TRBJ2-1 - TRBV10-3 14 TGTGCCATCGCGACTAGCGGGGGATACAATGAGCAGTTCTTC CAIATSGGYNEQFF
TRBD1 TRBJ1-1 - TRBV6-5 13 TGTGCAATCAGGGACAGGGGGGGGACTGAAGCTTTCTTT CAIRDRGGTEAFF
TRBD2 TRBJ2-7 few TRBV7-9 15 TGTGCCAGCAGCTTAGTTCGGGGAGGGGCCTACGAGCAGTACTTC CASSLVRGGAYEQYF
TRBD1 TRBJ1-2 - TRBV3-1 18 TGTGCCAGCAGCCAAGATTTACAGGGGAGAAGCGCGTACTATGGCTACACCTTC CASSQDLQGRSAYYGYTF
- TRBJ1-1 - TRBV3-1 13 TGTGCCAGCAGCCAGATACCGGACACTGAAGCTTTCTTT CASSQIPDTEAFF
- TRBJ2-7 - TRBV20-1 14 TGCAGTGCTAGTCGTGCGATTGGTCACTACGAGCAGTACTTC CSASRAIGHYEQYF
- TRBJ1-1 - TRBV18 14 TGTGCCAGCTCCCCGGGGGTTATGAACACTGAAGCTTTCTTT CASSPGVMNTEAFF
TRBD1 TRBJ1-2 - TRBV12-3/TRBV12-4 13 TGTGCCAGCAGACAGGACAGGGGGCATGGCTACACCTTC CASRQDRGHGYTF
TRBD1 TRBJ1-1 - TRBV5-1 12 TGCGCCAGCAGCCTCGGACAGGCGGAAGCTTTCTTT CASSLGQAEAFF
- TRBJ2-7 - TRBV6-1 13 TGTGCCAGCAGTGAATGGGTAGCCTACGAGCAGTACTTC CASSEWVAYEQYF
- TRBJ1-4 - TRBV12-3/TRBV12-4 13 TGTGCCAGCAGTTTAAATGTAGGGTGGAAACTGTTTTTT CASSLNVGWKLFF
- TRBJ1-4 - TRBV3-1 14 TGTGCCAGCAGCCAAGAAGGGACGGACCGAAAACTGTTTTTT CASSQEGTDRKLFF
- TRBJ1-2 once TRBV5-1 14 TGCGCCAGCAGCTTGGGGCAGGGCATGGACGGCTACACCTTC CASSLGQGMDGYTF
- TRBJ1-4 - TRBV3-1 14 TGTGCCAGCAGCCAAGAGGGTCGGGGACTAAAACTGTTTTTT CASSQEGRGLKLFF
- TRBJ2-3 - TRBV5-6 16 TGTGCCAGCAGCCCCGTAGGTAGGCCTAGCACAGATACGCAGTATTTT CASSPVGRPSTDTQYF
- TRBJ2-1 few TRBV9 13 TGTGCCAGCAGCGTAGATTCCTACAATGAGCAGTTCTTC CASSVDSYNEQFF
- TRBJ2-5 - TRBV9 16 TGTGCCAGCAGCGTAGATTGGGCGGCGGTTCAAGAGACCCAGTACTTC CASSVDWAAVQETQYF
TRBD2 TRBJ2-7 few TRBV2 14 TGTGCCAGCAGTCTAGCGGGGGGCCCCTACGAGCAGTACTTC CASSLAGGPYEQYF
TRBD1 TRBJ1-5 - TRBV10-3 15 TGTGCCATCGGAGAACAGGGGAACAGCAATCAGCCCCAGCATTTT CAIGEQGNSNQPQHF
- TRBJ1-5 - TRBV20-1 15 TGCAGTGCTAGATTTATGGGTATGGGCAATCAGCCCCAGCATTTT CSARFMGMGNQPQHF
TRBD2 TRBJ2-2 - TRBV25-1 16 TGTGCCAGCAGTGATCTTAGCGGGGGGTACACCGGGGAGCTGTTTTTT CASSDLSGGYTGELFF
- TRBJ2-5 - TRBV5-1 15 TGCGCCAGCAGCCCGGGGACGGATCTCGCAGAGACCCAGTACTTC CASSPGTDLAETQYF
- TRBJ2-3 - TRBV2 13 TGTGCCAGCAGCGGCGAATTCACAGATACGCAGTATTTT CASSGEFTDTQYF
TRBD2 TRBJ2-1 - TRBV12-3/TRBV12-4 15 TGTGCCAGCAGTCCCCCCGGGACTAGATTTGATGAGCAGTTCTTC CASSPPGTRFDEQFF
- TRBJ2-3 - TRBV29-1 15 TGCAGCGCACAATTCGGGCAGGCAGGGACAGATACGCAGTATTTT CSAQFGQAGTDTQYF
TRBD1 TRBJ1-5 - TRBV7-9 15 TGTGCCAGCAGCGTAGGGACAGAGGGCAATCAGCCCCAGCATTTT CASSVGTEGNQPQHF
- TRBJ2-3 - TRBV2 15 TGTGCCAGCACCGATGGAACTCTACCCACAGATACGCAGTATTTT CASTDGTLPTDTQYF
- TRBJ1-1 - TRBV6-5 13 TGTGCCAGCAGCACTATGAGTGGCACTGAAGCTTTCTTT CASSTMSGTEAFF
TRBD1 TRBJ2-2 - TRBV7-3 16 TGTGCCAGCAGCTTAATGGGGACAGGGGTGACCGGGGAGCTGTTTTTT CASSLMGTGVTGELFF
- TRBJ1-1 - TRBV7-6 15 TGTGCCAGCAGCTTAACCTACGCGGGGGGTACTGAAGCTTTCTTT CASSLTYAGGTEAFF
- TRBJ2-5 once TRBV25-1 14 TGTGCCAGCAGTGAATTGGAGGTACAAGAGACCCAGTACTTC CASSELEVQETQYF
TRBD2 TRBJ2-7 - TRBV7-8 14 TGTGCCAGCAGCGTCGGGACTAGCAGTGGGGAGCAGTACTTC CASSVGTSSGEQYF
TRBD1 TRBJ1-6 - TRBV10-3 15 TGTGCCATCAGTGAGGGAGGACAGGAGAATTCACCCCTCCACTTT CAISEGGQENSPLHF
- TRBJ1-2 - TRBV25-1 16 TGTGCCAGCAGTGACGGATCGCGAATCCCTAACTATGGCTACACCTTC CASSDGSRIPNYGYTF
TRBD2 TRBJ2-1 - TRBV5-1 19 TGCGCCAGCAGACCGACGACTAGCGGGGGGCCTGAGTCCTACAATGAGCAGTTCTTC CASRPTTSGGPESYNEQFF